This T cell receptor (beta chain) is from a study of blood T cell repertoires in COVID-19. Study information: Samples representing acute and convalescent COVID-19 were sourced from the United States, Italy and Spain. PBMCs, B-cell-depleted T cells, or T cells provided the cDNA or gDNA that made up the material.

In the source study's methods: Estimation of nucleated cell counts relied on the amplification of reference gene primers. The method was immunoSEQ multiplex PCR; TCRdb's version includes in-frame clones alone and lacks a portion of them. The V and J calls and clone size were taken over from that table, and D and trimming were inferred from the DNA. The profile covers approximately 150,000 clones, with roughly four fifths appearing a single time and roughly 10% taken by the ten largest. The CDR3 extends over 16 amino acids. CDR1 and CDR2 (germline): SGHTA, FQGNSA. V was pared by 0 bases and J by 1 base, with 5 bases of the junction left unmatched.

The rearrangement links TRBV7-2 to TRBJ2-7; 8 nucleotides align to TRBD2. Source material: peripheral blood. The sequence derives from a man in his sixties or seventies with active or convalescent COVID-19. CDR3 in DNA: TGTGCCAGCAGCTTAGCGGTGGCGGGAGGTTCCTACGAGCAGTACTTC. Residues: CASSLAVAGGSYEQYF. The full variable domain, rest sourced from reference TRBV7-2 and TRBJ2-7, is GAGVSQSPSNKVTEKGKDVELRCDPISGHTALYWYRQSLGQGLEFLIYFQGNSAPDKSGLPSDRFSAERTGGSVSTLTIQRTQQEDSAVYLCASSLAVAGGSYEQYFGPGTRLTVT.